The 25 T cell receptor beta chains in this list originate from one sample, sequenced in a study of T cell responses to AZD1222 COVID-19 vaccine. Clones were sequenced by immunoSEQ multiplex PCR, and TCRdb holds only the in-frame ones, with some missing. The sample contains fewer than 100,000 clones, 87% of which appear only once. The sequencing here drew on peripheral blood, taken 28 days after the second AZD1222 dose. These receptors were taken from an adult who received the AZD1222 COVID-19 vaccine.

The chain carries TRBV2 and TRBJ1-2; D may be TRBD1 (5 bases). The CDR3 has 13 residues. V lost 3 bases and J lost 4, with 9 bases in between. Germline V gene data show CDR1 as SNHLY and CDR2 as FYNNEI. The CDR3 reads CASSDLGTYGYTF. CDR3 DNA: TGTGCCAGCAGTGATTTGGGGACCTATGGCTACACCTTC.

This clone was counted between two and nine times. The chain recombines TRBV10-3 with TRBJ1-4; D might be TRBD1 (5 bases). The CDR3 has 15 amino acids. Germline loops: CDR1 ENHRY, CDR2 SYGVKD. Trimming took off 8 bases at V and 3 bases at J, with 16 bases between the two ends. The CDR3 loop is CAIEGGVGANEKLFF. CDR3 in DNA: TGTGCCATCGAGGGAGGGGTGGGAGCTAATGAAAAACTGTTTTTT.

The CDR3 here is CASSPQVGNTIYF. The CDR3 DNA reads TGTGCCAGCAGCCCACAAGTCGGAAACACCATATATTTT. The chain carries TRBV9 and TRBJ1-3; no reliable D call. CDR3 length: 13 amino acids. V lost 4 bases to trimming and J lost 4 bases, with 9 bases between them. In germline, CDR1 is SGDLS, CDR2 YYNGEE.

J is TRBJ1-2 and V is TRBV28, with a tentative D call TRBD1 (5 bases). The germline V and J ends were trimmed by 5 bases and 5 bases, with 6 bases remaining between them. This CDR3 is 11 amino acids long. CDR1 and CDR2 (germline): MDHEN, SYDVKM. CDR3 sequence (DNA): TGTGCCAGCAGTGGGGGTTATGGCTACACCTTC. It is translated as CASSGGYGYTF.

The chain couples TRBV7-9 to TRBJ1-1; D ambiguous. Germline V gene lookup returns CDR1 SEHNR and CDR2 FQNEAQ (reference sequence). The V and J ends lost 3 bases and 1 base respectively, with 3 bases between them. The CDR3 is 12 amino acids. CDR3 sequence reads: CASSFKNTEAFF. The CDR3 nucleotides are TGTGCCAGCAGCTTTAAGAACACTGAAGCTTTCTTT.

DNA for the CDR3: TGTGCCAGCAGCGGTAGTTCGGGGGTCGAAAAACTGTTTTTT. Its translation: CASSGSSGVEKLFF. This chain uses TRBV9 with TRBJ1-4, with D possibly being TRBD1 (5 bases). The CDR3 totals 14 residues. The V and J ends lost 3 bases and 8 bases respectively, with 14 bases between them. Germline values: CDR1 SGDLS, CDR2 YYNGEE.

The genes are TRBV28 and TRBJ2-2, with TRBD1 as a possible D gene (6 bases). Germline CDR1 is MDHEN and CDR2 is SYDVKM. The length of the CDR3 is 14 residues. V lost 4 bases to trimming and J lost 3 bases, with 9 bases between them. The CDR3 sequence: CASSWGQYTGELFF. DNA of the CDR3: TGTGCCAGCAGTTGGGGGCAATACACCGGGGAGCTGTTTTTT.

V gene TRBV5-1 combines with J gene TRBJ2-7, with D possibly TRBD1 on 6 matching bases. CDR1 is SGHRS and CDR2 is YFSETQ in the germline V gene. Trimming took off 0 bases at V and 0 bases at J, with 10 bases between the two ends. The CDR3 totals 15 residues. The CDR3 is CASSLAGQSSYEQYF. The CDR3 region has the DNA TGCGCCAGCAGCTTGGCCGGACAGAGCTCCTACGAGCAGTACTTC.

This clone appeared a single time. A read error may account for a junction end that differs from germline. The gene calls are TRBV12-3 or TRBV12-4 and TRBJ1-1; TRBD1 might be the D (5 bases). There are 12 residues in the CDR3. CDR3 bases: TGTGCCAGCAGTTTCTCGGGGACTCTTGCCCCCTTT. Translated: CASSFSGTLAPF.

This chain uses TRBV27 with TRBJ2-7, with TRBD1 matching over 9 bases. Germline V gives CDR1 MNHEY, CDR2 SMNVEV (reference sequence). Trimming cost V 0 bases and J 1 base; bases outside gene matches: 13. The CDR3 has 19 amino acids. The CDR3 nucleotides read TGTGCCAGCAGTTTATCCGGACAGGGGTTCGGCAGTGGGTCCTACGAGCAGTACTTC. Translated, it gives CASSLSGQGFGSGSYEQYF.

The chain joins TRBV7-3 to TRBJ1-1; 8 positions agree with TRBD1. Trimming took 4 bases from V and 4 from J; bases not matched to a gene: 5. The CDR3 is 14 residues long. The germline gives CDR1 SGHTA, CDR2 FQGTGA. This CDR3 reads CASSSGQGPTEAFF. CDR3 coding DNA: TGTGCCAGCAGCTCCGGACAGGGTCCCACTGAAGCTTTCTTT. The whole variable domain, filled in from reference TRBV7-3 and TRBJ1-1, reads GAGVSQTPSNKVTEKGKYVELRCDPISGHTALYWYRQSLGQGPEFLIYFQGTGAADDSGLPNDRFFAVRPEGSVSTLKIQRTERGDSAVYLCASSSGQGPTEAFFGQGTRLTVV.

The gene calls are TRBV2 and TRBJ1-3, with a possible D match to TRBD1 (5 bases). V was shortened by 1 base and J by 1 base, with 14 bases between the two germline ends. Germline CDR1 reads SNHLY; CDR2 reads FYNNEI. This CDR3 has 17 residues. This CDR3 reads CASSEVRQGRSGNTIYF. The CDR3 DNA reads TGTGCCAGCAGTGAAGTAAGGCAGGGAAGGTCTGGAAACACCATATATTTT.

The chain has TRBV9 and TRBJ1-3; 7 bases align to TRBD1. V shed 3 bases, J shed 6 bases, and the junction held 12 bases outside the gene matches. CDR1 is SGDLS and CDR2 is YYNGEE in the germline V gene. CDR3 length: 16 residues. The CDR3: CASSALWDSSKNTIYF. CDR3 in DNA: TGTGCCAGCAGCGCACTCTGGGACAGTTCAAAAAACACCATATATTTT.

This clone has only one observation. This sequence joins TRBV19 and TRBJ1-6; the match to TRBD1 covers 12 bases. This CDR3 is built from 14 residues. V lost 9 bases and J lost 7; bases outside the gene matches: 4. The germline CDR1 and CDR2 sequences are LNHDA and SQIVND (reference sequence). CDR3 nucleotide sequence: TGTGCCAGCCGGGGACAGGGGGCGAATTCACCCCTCCACTTT. Translation: CASRGQGANSPLHF. The variable domain in full, completed from reference TRBV19 and TRBJ1-6, reads DGGITQSPKYLFRKEGQNVTLSCEQNLNHDAMYWYRQDPGQGLRLIYYSQIVNDFQKGDIAEGYSVSREKKESFPLTVTSAQKNPTAFYLCASRGQGANSPLHFGNGTRLTVT.

This clone was recorded once. This chain links TRBV5-1 with TRBJ2-3, with 8 bases fitting TRBD1. The CDR3 covers 17 residues. V shed 4 bases and J 1 base; nucleotides not matched to a gene: 11. In germline, CDR1 is SGHRS, CDR2 YFSETQ. CDR3 loop: CASSLPFETGGTDTQYF. The CDR3 nucleotides read TGCGCCAGCAGCCTCCCTTTCGAGACAGGGGGCACAGATACGCAGTATTTT.

The chain joins TRBV4-1 to TRBJ1-1; D perhaps matches TRBD1 (5 bases). The CDR3 has 11 residues. The ends were cut back, 3 bases at V and 6 bases at J, with 5 bases in the middle. Looked up from germline, CDR1 is MGHRA and CDR2 is YSYEKL. CDR3 protein: CASSQGAEAFF. In nucleotides, the CDR3 is TGCGCCAGCAGCCAGGGGGCTGAAGCTTTCTTT.

The chain carries TRBV4-1 and TRBJ2-3; 7 nucleotides align to TRBD2. Trimming at V came to 4 bases and at J to 2 bases, leaving 9 bases not matched to a gene. The CDR3 is made up of 16 amino acids. Germline loops: CDR1 MGHRA, CDR2 YSYEKL. The CDR3 is CASSPLLAVITDTQYF. The CDR3, as DNA: TGCGCCAGCAGCCCCCTCCTAGCGGTCATCACAGATACGCAGTATTTT.

The chain carries TRBV15 and TRBJ2-6, with D possibly TRBD2 on 6 matching bases. Trimming removed 4 bases from V and 13 bases from J, with 20 bases in between. CDR1 is LNHNV, CDR2 YYDKDF, per germline (reference sequence). The CDR3 contains 15 residues. CDR3 in amino acids: CATSIRRDGGDVLTF. The CDR3 region has the DNA TGTGCCACCAGCATTCGCCGGGACGGGGGAGATGTCCTGACTTTC.

For the CDR3, the DNA is TGTGCCAGCAGTTATCCCGGGAGCTACGAGCAGTACTTC. It translates to CASSYPGSYEQYF. V usage is TRBV6-5 and J usage is TRBJ2-7, with D maybe TRBD2 (6 bases). Between the trimmed V and J ends, which lost 3 bases and 3 bases, there was a span of 9 bases. The CDR3 has 13 amino acids. Germline loops: CDR1 MNHEY, CDR2 SVGAGI.

The J gene is TRBJ2-5, the V gene TRBV15; tentative D call: TRBD2 (7 bases). This CDR3 region has 16 residues. The V gene lost 1 base and the J gene lost 5 bases, with 17 bases spanning the gap. Germline CDR1 and CDR2: LNHNV and YYDKDF (reference sequence). CDR3 in DNA: TGTGCCACCAGCAGAGGGAGGGGGGGCCGCACGGAGACCCAGTACTTC. It is translated as CATSRGRGGRTETQYF.

The chain carries TRBV13 and TRBJ1-2; D unresolved. This CDR3 has 14 residues. Trimming removed 11 bases from V and 4 bases from J, with 20 bases in between. Germline values: CDR1 PRHDT, CDR2 FYEKMQ (reference sequence). CDR3 loop: CASVKWSRSYGYTF. The CDR3 region has the DNA TGTGCCTCAGTAAAATGGAGCCGAAGCTATGGCTACACCTTC.

This chain links TRBV7-3 with TRBJ2-5; weak D call: TRBD1 (5 bases). In germline, CDR1 is SGHTA, CDR2 FQGTGA. Trimming removed 0 bases at V and 2 bases at J, with 10 bases between. The CDR3 sequence is 15 residues long. This CDR3 is CASSLTSGFQETQYF. DNA for the CDR3: TGTGCCAGCAGCTTAACTTCAGGGTTTCAAGAGACCCAGTACTTC.

The rearrangement links TRBV6-2 or TRBV6-3 to TRBJ1-2; no definite D call. Trimming pared 4 bases from V and 4 bases from J, leaving 7 bases between. The germline V gene encodes CDR1 MNHEY and CDR2 SVGEGT. CDR3 size: 12 residues. CDR3 loop: CASSWTVYGYTF. CDR3 nucleotide sequence: TGTGCCAGCAGTTGGACGGTCTATGGCTACACCTTC.

This clone was detected only once. The chain has TRBV9 and TRBJ2-3, with 8 nucleotides matching TRBD1. The CDR3 covers 14 residues. Per the germline V gene, CDR1 is SGDLS and CDR2 is YYNGEE. V lost 0 bases, J lost 4 bases, and 1 base stayed unmatched. The CDR3 reads CASSVEGQADTQYF. As DNA, the CDR3 is TGTGCCAGCAGCGTAGAGGGACAGGCAGATACGCAGTATTTT.

This clone has more than one count but fewer than ten. The chain links TRBV24-1 to TRBJ2-5; 8 nucleotides align to TRBD1. The CDR3 has 15 amino acids. The germline gives CDR1 KGHDR, CDR2 SFDVKD. After removal of 3 bases from V and 2 bases from J, the junction contained 4 bases not matched to a gene. CDR3 protein: CATSDATGGQETQYF. Written as DNA, the CDR3 is TGTGCCACCAGTGATGCCACAGGGGGGCAAGAGACCCAGTACTTC.